The clone carrying this T cell receptor beta chain has just a few counts. These data are taken from a study of T-cell reconstitution after alpha-beta-depleted transplantation in children. Unique molecular identifiers were incorporated during preparation of the TCRbeta library. One entry per CDR3 protein, called by TCRdb with MiXCR from the PCR reads. The sample lists 400,000 to 500,000 distinct CDR3 sequences; roughly 11% were seen once. The V and J ends lost 0 bases and 2 bases respectively, with 9 bases between them. This CDR3 contains 15 residues. Germline values: CDR1 LGHDT, CDR2 YNNKEL (reference sequence).

The chain carries TRBV3-1 and TRBJ2-3, with a tentative D call TRBD1 (5 bases). This TCR derives from a human donor who donated a stem cell graft to a child with acute myeloid leukemia. Sequences were derived from PBMCs from the stem cell graft donor, sampled from the stem cell graft. CDR3 protein: CASSQEQGITDTQYF. The CDR3 region has the DNA TGTGCCAGCAGCCAAGAGCAGGGAATCACAGATACGCAGTATTTT.